What follows are 13 T cell receptor beta chains derived from one specimen sequenced in a study of T-cell memory formation after mild COVID-19. TCRdb re-called the 5' RACE reads through MiXCR, storing one row per CDR3 protein. The sample contains around 130,000 distinct CDR3 sequences, more than 13% of which appear only once. Sequencing was performed on PBMCs or a T cell subset sorted from them (not recorded which). The receptor source for this set is an adult woman who had mild COVID-19 (a few samples of this study predate the infection). Cell type and time point are not known.

In this sample, this clonotype turned up a few times. This chain connects TRBV7-2 to TRBJ2-1; D is possibly TRBD2 (7 bases). Deletions cut 1 base from V and 5 bases from J, with 18 bases between. The CDR3 spans 17 residues. Germline CDR1 reads SGHTA; CDR2 reads FQGNSA. The CDR3 here is CASSLDRRGGQNNEQFF. CDR3 in DNA: TGTGCCAGCAGCTTAGATCGTCGCGGGGGCCAAAACAATGAGCAGTTCTTC. Based on the CDR3 plus reference TRBV7-2 and TRBJ2-1, the full variable domain is GAGVSQSPSNKVTEKGKDVELRCDPISGHTALYWYRQSLGQGLEFLIYFQGNSAPDKSGLPSDRFSAERTGGSVSTLTIQRTQQEDSAVYLCASSLDRRGGQNNEQFFGPGTRLTVL.

This clonotype was found a few times. The chain couples TRBV11-3 to TRBJ1-2, with TRBD1 as a possible D gene (5 bases). Deletions cut 5 bases from V and 5 bases from J, with 15 bases between. Germline V gives CDR1 SGHNT, CDR2 YENEEA. This CDR3 region has 14 residues. Here the CDR3 reads CASSGRAGMYGYTF. The CDR3 DNA follows: TGTGCCAGCAGCGGTCGGGCAGGGATGTATGGCTACACCTTC. Variable domain in full (rest from reference TRBV11-3 and TRBJ1-2): EAGVVQSPRYKIIEKKQPVAFWCNPISGHNTLYWYLQNLGQGPELLIRYENEEAVDDSQLPKDRFSAERLKGVDSTLKIQPAELGDSAVYLCASSGRAGMYGYTFGSGTRLTVV.

This clonotype was detected a few times. J is TRBJ1-1 and V is TRBV5-1, with D maybe TRBD1 (5 bases). The CDR3 contains 16 residues. Between the trimmed V and J ends, which lost 1 base and 2 bases, there was a span of 15 bases. Germline-derived CDR1 and CDR2 are SGHRS and YFSETQ. CDR3 sequence (DNA): TGCGCCAGCAGCTTGTGGGGGGAGAGCGGTAACACTGAAGCTTTCTTT. Amino acid sequence: CASSLWGESGNTEAFF.

The chain links TRBV12-3 or TRBV12-4 to TRBJ2-5; the D call may be TRBD1 or TRBD2 (5 bases each). This CDR3 spans 16 amino acids. V was pared by 8 bases and J by 2 bases, with 21 bases between. CDR3 region: CASSKGTVYPQETQYF. CDR3 in DNA: TGTGCCAGCTCAAAAGGGACGGTGTACCCTCAAGAGACCCAGTACTTC.

This clonotype has only a few counts. The V and J genes are TRBV7-9 and TRBJ1-1; 11 positions agree with TRBD1. This CDR3 has 15 amino acids. Germline lookup yields CDR1 SEHNR and CDR2 FQNEAQ (reference sequence). Trimming took 5 bases from V and 1 from J; bases not matched to a gene: 3. CDR3 nucleotide sequence: TGTGCCAGCAGCATTGGGACAGGGGGGAACACTGAAGCTTTCTTT. It is translated as CASSIGTGGNTEAFF.

The rearrangement links TRBV5-1 to TRBJ2-7, with 9 bases lining up with TRBD1. V trimming: 4 bases; J trimming: 1 base; junction bases outside the gene matches: 6. The germline V gene has CDR1 SGHRS and CDR2 YFSETQ. The CDR3 loop spans 15 amino acids. Written as DNA, the CDR3 is TGCGCCAGCAGCCTCGACAGGGGGGTTTCCTACGAGCAGTACTTC. Translated: CASSLDRGVSYEQYF.

This clonotype was seen only a few times. The V and J genes are TRBV19 and TRBJ1-1; the match to TRBD1 covers 7 bases. With 6 bases clipped from V and 4 bases from J, the junction kept 5 bases outside the gene matches. The CDR3 extends over 13 amino acids. Looked up from germline, CDR1 is LNHDA and CDR2 is SQIVND (reference sequence). In DNA form, the CDR3 reads TGTGCCAGTAGCTTCAGGGGGGGCACTGAAGCTTTCTTT. It translates to CASSFRGGTEAFF. Full variable domain (rest looked up from reference TRBV19 and TRBJ1-1): DGGITQSPKYLFRKEGQNVTLSCEQNLNHDAMYWYRQDPGQGLRLIYYSQIVNDFQKGDIAEGYSVSREKKESFPLTVTSAQKNPTAFYLCASSFRGGTEAFFGQGTRLTVV.

This chain connects TRBV4-2 to TRBJ2-2; D is uncertain. Trimming stripped 0 bases from V and 0 bases from J, with 5 bases between. Germline lookup yields CDR1 LGHNA and CDR2 YNFKEQ. The CDR3 loop spans 15 amino acids. The DNA for the CDR3 is TGTGCCAGCAGCCAAGAGTCCTCGAACACCGGGGAGCTGTTTTTT. It yields the protein CASSQESSNTGELFF.

This chain connects TRBV4-1 to TRBJ1-5; D remains ambiguous. The CDR3 contains 17 residues. CDR1 and CDR2 (germline): MGHRA, YSYEKL. V was shortened by 1 base and J by 5 bases, with 18 bases between the two germline ends. The CDR3, as DNA: TGCGCCAGCAGCCAAGTTGGAACCCAGAGTGTGTATCAGCCCCAGCATTTT. This encodes CASSQVGTQSVYQPQHF.

V usage is TRBV5-1 and J usage is TRBJ2-7; 8 bases fit TRBD2. Germline values: CDR1 SGHRS, CDR2 YFSETQ. V gave up 1 base and J gave up 7 bases; unmatched junction bases: 7. This CDR3 region has 14 residues. CDR3 nucleotide sequence: TGCGCCAGCAGCTTGCGCAGCGGGAGCTGGGAGCAGTACTTC. Translated: CASSLRSGSWEQYF.

The CDR3 spells CAISDGGGANQPQHF. The CDR3 bases are TGTGCCATCAGTGATGGTGGGGGCGCAAATCAGCCCCAGCATTTT. The rearrangement joins TRBV10-3 to TRBJ1-5, with D possibly being TRBD1 (6 bases). The CDR3 contains 15 residues. The V gene lost 3 bases and the J gene lost 4 bases, with 13 bases spanning the gap. Germline lookup yields CDR1 ENHRY and CDR2 SYGVKD.

This clonotype was counted a few times. The chain combines TRBV5-1 with TRBJ2-1, with 10 bases matching TRBD2. CDR1 is SGHRS, CDR2 YFSETQ, per germline. This CDR3 has 19 amino acids. V shed 2 bases and J 3 bases; nucleotides not matched to a gene: 14. The CDR3 DNA reads TGCGCCAGCAGCTTTAGGAGCGGGAGGGCCGTCGTCGGCTACAATGAGCAGTTCTTC. Protein sequence: CASSFRSGRAVVGYNEQFF.

This clonotype has more than one count but fewer than ten. The chain couples TRBV28 to TRBJ2-5, with 7 nucleotides matching TRBD2. Germline-derived CDR1 and CDR2 are MDHEN and SYDVKM. V dropped 5 bases and J dropped 5; count of bases not matched to a gene: 11. The CDR3 contains 15 residues. The CDR3 DNA is TGTGCCAGCAGTCCAAGCGTCGGGAGGTTTGAGACCCAGTACTTC. Protein sequence: CASSPSVGRFETQYF.